This T cell receptor beta chain appears in the sequencing data of a study of blood T cells in healthy people across ages. This clonotype was picked up a small number of times. The CDR3 contains 12 residues. Trimming left V 5 bases short and J 1 base short, with 4 bases between. Germline assignment: CDR1 MDHEN and CDR2 SYDVKM. The use of a sample-barcoded 5' primer and a J-beta primer mix characterized a second PCR of roughly 6 to 11 cycles. TCRdb used MiXCR to reprocess the 5' RACE reads, holding one entry per CDR3 protein. This sample has 710,000 or so distinct CDR3 sequences, with around a fifth found just once.

This TCR derives from a man between 65 and 80 years old in good health. Sequenced input: blood. V usage is TRBV28 and J usage is TRBJ2-3; D is ambiguous. CDR3 DNA sequence: TGTGCCAGCAGTGATGGCACAGATACGCAGTATTTT. Translation: CASSDGTDTQYF. The variable domain in full, with the rest retrieved from reference TRBV28 and TRBJ2-3, is DVKVTQSSRYLVKRTGEKVFLECVQDMDHENMFWYRQDPGLGLRLIYFSYDVKMKEKGDIPEGYSVSREKKERFSLILESASTNQTSMYLCASSDGTDTQYFGPGTRLTVL.